This TCR beta chain was captured by sequencing in a study of cytomegalovirus exposure and HLA in healthy donors. As for the study in general: There were approximately 400 genotyped donors. Of these, 81% fell in the genetic ancestry cluster associated with self-reported Caucasian donors. Study results and caveats: Later on, a genetic analysis was performed. It linked a missense variant in DCLRE1C with V- and J-gene trimming of TCR beta.

Primers: 60 Vbeta forward and 13 Jbeta reverse. Produced via immunoSEQ multiplex PCR; TCRdb's table is partial and in-frame only. The sample has 150,000 to 200,000 clones; roughly 80% are singletons. The CDR3 sequence is 12 residues long. Trimming pared 9 bases from V and 7 bases from J, leaving 12 bases between. CDR1 is WSHSY, CDR2 SAAADI, per germline. Comments on this clone: Its antigen is undetermined.

The sequence came from a woman in her 30s in good health and CMV-seropositive. This chain links TRBV10-2 with TRBJ2-2; D is undetermined. The sequenced material came from PBMCs. Here the CDR3 DNA reads TGCGCCAGTGCAGTCGTAAGCGGGGAGCTGTTTTTT. Translating it yields CASAVVSGELFF.